The source of this T cell receptor beta chain is a study of lymphopenia after photon versus proton radiotherapy. TCRdb keeps only in-frame clones here, not all; method: immunoSEQ multiplex PCR. Of under 30,000 clones listed, 87% were seen once; the top ten hold 40% to 60%. CDR1 LNHDA and CDR2 SQIVND come from the germline V gene (reference sequence). The ends lost 6 bases at V and 0 bases at J; junction bases unmatched: 2. The CDR3 runs 15 residues. For this clone: Antigen specificity is unknown.

Findings of the study overall: Post-nadir diversity loss with photons came from oligoclonal expansion, particularly CD8+ Temra cells. Proton therapy kept repertoires fairly stable, unlike photons, which gained effector/memory cells. Post-nadir TCR diversity decline inversely tracked overall survival among those who died.

The chain combines TRBV19 with TRBJ2-6; 7 nucleotides match TRBD2. The source was peripheral blood, collected from a patient treated with proton-based radiotherapy. This sequence originates from a woman in her sixties with cholangiocarcinoma. Some clones in this sample may be carry-over from other donors' samples. CDR3 region: CASSRGGSGANVLTF. CDR3 coding DNA: TGTGCCAGTAGCCGCGGGGGCTCTGGGGCCAACGTCCTGACTTTC.